This entry concerns a single T cell receptor (beta chain). The data belong to a study of technical replicates of blood from a handful of donors. Germline CDR1 is SEHNR and CDR2 is FQNEAQ (reference sequence). The V and J ends lost 5 bases and 4 bases respectively, with 9 bases between them. The CDR3 contains 13 residues. Using immunoSEQ multiplex PCR, the repertoire was profiled, and TCRdb retains in-frame clones only, with some absent. The sample yields around 70,000 clones, 90% to 95% seen once. The receptor's source is a human donor in good health. The chain is built from TRBV7-9 and TRBJ2-1; D remains unclear. The source material was T cells isolated from PBMCs. The CDR3 DNA sequence: TGTGCCAGCAGCCCGGTTATGTACAATGAGCAGTTCTTC. Translated, it gives CASSPVMYNEQFF.